These 8 T cell receptor beta chains came from one sample sequenced in a study of cytomegalovirus exposure and HLA in healthy donors. Profiled with immunoSEQ multiplex PCR; TCRdb holds only in-frame clones, not every one. The table has 73,000 or so clones, approximately 94% seen once; the top ten hold approximately 3%. Input material: PBMCs. Every receptor here comes from a woman younger than 35 in good health and CMV-seropositive.

This sequence joins TRBV5-1 and TRBJ2-1, with 9 bases aligning to TRBD1. With 2 bases clipped from V and 2 bases from J, the junction kept 5 bases outside the gene matches. Germline assignment: CDR1 SGHRS and CDR2 YFSETQ. CDR3 length: 16 amino acids. The CDR3 sequence is CASSLQRQGAYNEQFF. The CDR3 DNA reads as TGCGCCAGCAGCTTACAAAGACAGGGGGCCTACAATGAGCAGTTCTTC.

The rearrangement joins TRBV7-2 to TRBJ2-3; 8 bases agree with TRBD2. The CDR3 contains 15 residues. The V gene's germline CDR1 is SGHTA and CDR2 FQGNSA. Trimming cost V 2 bases and J 1 base; bases outside gene matches: 2. The CDR3 loop reads CASSLKLAGTDTQYF. CDR3 bases: TGTGCCAGCAGCTTAAAACTAGCGGGCACAGATACGCAGTATTTT.

The genes are TRBV10-3 and TRBJ1-1; D not resolved. Per the germline V gene, CDR1 is ENHRY and CDR2 is SYGVKD. V lost 4 bases, J lost 1 base, and 10 bases lay in between. The CDR3 is 14 amino acids. The CDR3 here is CAISGRATNTEAFF. CDR3 DNA: TGTGCCATCAGTGGGCGGGCAACGAACACTGAAGCTTTCTTT.

The V call is TRBV7-2, the J call TRBJ1-1; D uncertain. The CDR3 sequence is 13 residues long. V was shortened by 5 bases and J by 0 bases, with 7 bases between the two germline ends. The germline V gene has CDR1 SGHTA and CDR2 FQGNSA. The CDR3 sequence: CASSGSMNTEAFF. DNA for the CDR3: TGTGCCAGCAGCGGGAGTATGAACACTGAAGCTTTCTTT.

This chain uses TRBV7-9 with TRBJ1-1; D perhaps matches TRBD1 (5 bases). This CDR3 spans 13 amino acids. Germline CDR1 is SEHNR and CDR2 is FQNEAQ (reference sequence). With 4 bases removed from V and 8 bases from J, the gap between germline ends came to 14 bases. The CDR3 DNA sequence: TGTGCCAGCAGCTACCGGGACTCAGGAGAAGCTTTCTTT. This codes for CASSYRDSGEAFF. The variable domain in full, with the rest retrieved from reference TRBV7-9 and TRBJ1-1, is DTGVSQNPRHKITKRGQNVTFRCDPISEHNRLYWYRQTLGQGPEFLTYFQNEAQLEKSRLLSDRFSAERPKGSFSTLEIQRTEQGDSAMYLCASSYRDSGEAFFGQGTRLTVV.

V usage is TRBV28 and J usage is TRBJ1-5; D might be TRBD1 (6 bases). Germline assignment: CDR1 MDHEN and CDR2 SYDVKM. The CDR3 runs to 14 residues. V was clipped by 6 bases and J by 4 bases, with 13 bases between them. The CDR3 sequence is CASSPDRENQPQHF. CDR3 coding DNA: TGTGCCAGCAGCCCGGACAGAGAAAATCAGCCCCAGCATTTT.

V and J are TRBV27 and TRBJ2-1; a weak D match, TRBD2 (6 bases). The CDR3 has 16 residues. V dropped 6 bases and J dropped 4 bases, with 19 bases sitting between them. Germline lookup yields CDR1 MNHEY and CDR2 SMNVEV (reference sequence). CDR3 sequence reads: CASRPIRLEVYNEQFF. CDR3 nucleotides: TGTGCCAGCAGACCAATCAGACTAGAAGTGTACAATGAGCAGTTCTTC.

A single count supports this clone. The genes are TRBV28 and TRBJ2-5; 8 bases map to TRBD1. With 5 bases clipped from V and 5 bases from J, the junction kept 7 bases outside the gene matches. Germline lookup yields CDR1 MDHEN and CDR2 SYDVKM. The CDR3 totals 14 residues. The CDR3 protein is CASSAGGAGETQYF. The CDR3 DNA reads TGTGCCAGCAGTGCAGGGGGCGCGGGGGAGACCCAGTACTTC.